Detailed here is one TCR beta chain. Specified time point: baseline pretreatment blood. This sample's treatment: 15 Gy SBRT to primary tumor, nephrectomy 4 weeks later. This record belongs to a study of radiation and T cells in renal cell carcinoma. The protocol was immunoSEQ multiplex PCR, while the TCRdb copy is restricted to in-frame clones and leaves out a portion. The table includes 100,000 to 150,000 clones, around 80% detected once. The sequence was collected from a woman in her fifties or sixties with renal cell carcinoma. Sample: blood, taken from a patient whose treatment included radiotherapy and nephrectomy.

The CDR3 is CASSQDGQLGYTF. The CDR3 bases are TGTGCCAGCAGCCAAGACGGTCAGCTTGGCTACACCTTC. The chain combines TRBV14 with TRBJ1-2; the D is unclear. This CDR3 has 13 amino acids. Trimming pared 0 bases from V and 7 bases from J, leaving 9 bases between. From germline, CDR1 is SGHDN and CDR2 FVKESK.